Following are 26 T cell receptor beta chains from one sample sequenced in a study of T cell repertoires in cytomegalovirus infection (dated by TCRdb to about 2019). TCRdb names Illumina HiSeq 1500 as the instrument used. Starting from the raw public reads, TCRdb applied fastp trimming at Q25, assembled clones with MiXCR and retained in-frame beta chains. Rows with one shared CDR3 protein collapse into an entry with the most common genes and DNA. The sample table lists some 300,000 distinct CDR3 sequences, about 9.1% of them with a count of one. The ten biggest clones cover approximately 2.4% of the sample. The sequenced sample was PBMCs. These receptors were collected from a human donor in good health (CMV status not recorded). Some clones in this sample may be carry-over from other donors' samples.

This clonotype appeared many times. The CDR3 is CASSPMGTVLNTEAFF. The DNA for the CDR3 is TGTGCCAGCAGCCCCATGGGGACAGTGTTGAACACTGAAGCTTTCTTT. V gene TRBV7-9 combines with J gene TRBJ1-1; 7 bases fit TRBD1. After removal of 5 bases from V and 0 bases from J, the junction contained 9 bases not matched to a gene. Per germline, CDR1 SEHNR and CDR2 FQNEAQ (reference sequence). This CDR3 comprises 16 residues. Drawing the rest from reference TRBV7-9 and TRBJ1-1, the complete variable domain is DTGVSQNPRHKITKRGQNVTFRCDPISEHNRLYWYRQTLGQGPEFLTYFQNEAQLEKSRLLSDRFSAERPKGSFSTLEIQRTEQGDSAMYLCASSPMGTVLNTEAFFGQGTRLTVV.

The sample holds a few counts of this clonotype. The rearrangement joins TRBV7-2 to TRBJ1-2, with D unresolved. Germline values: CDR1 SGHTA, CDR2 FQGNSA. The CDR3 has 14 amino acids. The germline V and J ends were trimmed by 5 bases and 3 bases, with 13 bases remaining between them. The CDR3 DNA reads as TGTGCCAGCAGCCTCATTTCAGGAGACTATGGCTACACCTTC. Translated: CASSLISGDYGYTF.

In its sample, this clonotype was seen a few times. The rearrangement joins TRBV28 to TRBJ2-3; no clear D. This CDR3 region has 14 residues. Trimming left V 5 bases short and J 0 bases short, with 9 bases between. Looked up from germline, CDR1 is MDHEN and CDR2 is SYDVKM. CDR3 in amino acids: CASSPFSSTDTQYF. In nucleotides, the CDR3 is TGTGCCAGCAGTCCCTTCTCAAGCACAGATACGCAGTATTTT.

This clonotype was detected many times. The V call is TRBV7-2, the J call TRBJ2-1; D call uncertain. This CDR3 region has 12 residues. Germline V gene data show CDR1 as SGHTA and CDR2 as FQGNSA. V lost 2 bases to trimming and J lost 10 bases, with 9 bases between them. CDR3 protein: CASSLKGREQFF. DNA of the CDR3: TGTGCCAGCAGCTTAAAGGGTAGGGAGCAGTTCTTC.

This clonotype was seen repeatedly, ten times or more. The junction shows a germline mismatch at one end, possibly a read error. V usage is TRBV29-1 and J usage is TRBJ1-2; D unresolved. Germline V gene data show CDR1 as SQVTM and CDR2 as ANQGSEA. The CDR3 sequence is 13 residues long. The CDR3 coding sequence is TGCAGCGTTGAAGATCATACGGGAAGCCATAGTCGCTTC. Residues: CSVEDHTGSHSRF.

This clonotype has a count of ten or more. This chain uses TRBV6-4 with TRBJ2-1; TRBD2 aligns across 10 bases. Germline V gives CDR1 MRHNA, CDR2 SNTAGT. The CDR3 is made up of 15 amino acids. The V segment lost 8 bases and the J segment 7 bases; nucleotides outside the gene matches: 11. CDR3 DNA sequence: TGTGCCAGCCGATACAGGGCTAGCGGGGGTAATGAGCAGTTCTTC. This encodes CASRYRASGGNEQFF.

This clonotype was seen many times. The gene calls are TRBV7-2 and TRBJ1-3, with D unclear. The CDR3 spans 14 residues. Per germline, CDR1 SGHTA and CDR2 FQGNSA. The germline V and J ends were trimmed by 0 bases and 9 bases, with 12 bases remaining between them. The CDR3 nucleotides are TGTGCCAGCAGCTTAGCGATGGGTGGAGGCACCATATATTTT. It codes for CASSLAMGGGTIYF.

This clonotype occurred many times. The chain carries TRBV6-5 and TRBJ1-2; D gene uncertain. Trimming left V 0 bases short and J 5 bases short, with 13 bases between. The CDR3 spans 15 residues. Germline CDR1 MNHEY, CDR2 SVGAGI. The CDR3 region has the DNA TGTGCCAGCAGTTACTCCCTCCAGCAACCATATGGCTACACCTTC. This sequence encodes CASSYSLQQPYGYTF.

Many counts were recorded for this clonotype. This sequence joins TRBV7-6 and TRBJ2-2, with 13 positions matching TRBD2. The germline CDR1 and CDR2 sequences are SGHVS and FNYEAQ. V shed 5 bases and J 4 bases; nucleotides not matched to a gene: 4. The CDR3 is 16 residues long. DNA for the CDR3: TGTGCCAGCAGCCCTGGGACTAGCGGGGTCACCGGGGAGCTGTTTTTT. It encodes CASSPGTSGVTGELFF.

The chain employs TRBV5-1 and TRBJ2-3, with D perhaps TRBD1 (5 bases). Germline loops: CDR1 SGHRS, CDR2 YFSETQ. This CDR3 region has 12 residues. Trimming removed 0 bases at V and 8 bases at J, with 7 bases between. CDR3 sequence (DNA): TGCGCCAGCAGCTTGGAGCAGGGTACGCAGTATTTT. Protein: CASSLEQGTQYF.

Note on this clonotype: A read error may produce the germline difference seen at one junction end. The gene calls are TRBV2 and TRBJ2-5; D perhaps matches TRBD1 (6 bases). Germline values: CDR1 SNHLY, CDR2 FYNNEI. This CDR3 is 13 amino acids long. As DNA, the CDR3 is TGTGCCACCAGCAGGGGTAACAAAGAGACCCAGTGCTTC. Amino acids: CATSRGNKETQCF.

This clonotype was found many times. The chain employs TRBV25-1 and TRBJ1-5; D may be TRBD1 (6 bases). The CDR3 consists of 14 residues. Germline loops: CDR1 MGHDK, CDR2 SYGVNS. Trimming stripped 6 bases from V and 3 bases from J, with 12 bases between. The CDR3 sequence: CASRETGYNQPQHF. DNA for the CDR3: TGTGCCAGCAGAGAAACAGGGTACAATCAGCCCCAGCATTTT.

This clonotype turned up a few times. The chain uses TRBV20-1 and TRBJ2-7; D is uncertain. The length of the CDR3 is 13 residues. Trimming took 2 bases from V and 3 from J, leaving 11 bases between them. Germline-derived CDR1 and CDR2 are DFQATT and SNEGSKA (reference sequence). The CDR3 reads CSARPGSDYEQYV. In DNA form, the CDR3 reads TGCAGTGCTAGACCTGGGTCAGACTACGAGCAGTACGTC.

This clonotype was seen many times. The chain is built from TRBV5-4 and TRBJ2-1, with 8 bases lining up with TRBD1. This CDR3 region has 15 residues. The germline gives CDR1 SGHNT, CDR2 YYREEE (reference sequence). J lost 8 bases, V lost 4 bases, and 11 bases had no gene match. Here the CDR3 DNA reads TGTGCCAGCAGCCCCTGGACAGGGCGAGGAGATGAGCAGTTCTTC. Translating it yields CASSPWTGRGDEQFF.

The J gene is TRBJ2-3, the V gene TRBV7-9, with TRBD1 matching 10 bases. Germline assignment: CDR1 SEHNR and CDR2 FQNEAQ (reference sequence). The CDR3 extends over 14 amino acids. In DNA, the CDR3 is TGTGTCAGTGCCCGGGACAGGGGAACAGATACGCAGTATTTT. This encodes CVSARDRGTDTQYF.

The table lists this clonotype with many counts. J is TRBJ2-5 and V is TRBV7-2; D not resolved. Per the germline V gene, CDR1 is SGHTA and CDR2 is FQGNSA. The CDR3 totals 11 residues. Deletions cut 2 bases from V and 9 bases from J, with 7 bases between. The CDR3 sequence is CASSLLMAQYF. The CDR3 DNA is TGTGCCAGCAGCTTACTTATGGCCCAGTACTTC.

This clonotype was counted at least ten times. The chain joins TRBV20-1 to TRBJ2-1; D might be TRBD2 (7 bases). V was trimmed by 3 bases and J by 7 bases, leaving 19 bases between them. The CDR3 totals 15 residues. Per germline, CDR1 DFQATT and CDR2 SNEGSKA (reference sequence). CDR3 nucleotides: TGCAGTGCTAGGGTACTGTCGGGGGGCGTGAATGAGCAGTTCTTC. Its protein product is CSARVLSGGVNEQFF.

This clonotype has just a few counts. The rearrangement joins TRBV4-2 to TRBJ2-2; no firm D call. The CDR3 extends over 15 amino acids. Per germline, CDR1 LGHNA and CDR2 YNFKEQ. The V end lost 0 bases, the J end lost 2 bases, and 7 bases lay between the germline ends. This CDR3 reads CASSQDSDNTGELFF. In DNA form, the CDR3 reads TGTGCCAGCAGCCAAGACTCTGACAACACCGGGGAGCTGTTTTTT.

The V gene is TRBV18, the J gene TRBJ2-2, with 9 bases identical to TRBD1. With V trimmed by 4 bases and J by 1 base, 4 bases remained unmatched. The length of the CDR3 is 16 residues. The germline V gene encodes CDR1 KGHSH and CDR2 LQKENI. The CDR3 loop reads CASSQADRGNTGELFF. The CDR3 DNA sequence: TGTGCCAGCTCACAAGCGGACAGGGGGAACACCGGGGAGCTGTTTTTT.

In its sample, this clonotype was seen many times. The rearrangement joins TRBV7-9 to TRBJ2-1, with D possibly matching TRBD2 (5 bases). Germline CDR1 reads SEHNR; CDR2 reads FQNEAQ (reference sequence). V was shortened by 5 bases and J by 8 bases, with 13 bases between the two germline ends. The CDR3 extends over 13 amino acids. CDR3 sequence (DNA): TGTGCCAGCAGCCCCCGGGGTCGGGATGAGCAGTTCTTC. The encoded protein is CASSPRGRDEQFF.

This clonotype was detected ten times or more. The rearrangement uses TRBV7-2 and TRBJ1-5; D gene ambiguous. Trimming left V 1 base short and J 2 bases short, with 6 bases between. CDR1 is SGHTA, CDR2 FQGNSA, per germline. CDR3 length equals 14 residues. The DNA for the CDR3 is TGTGCCAGCAGCTTAGGGGAACGCAATCAGCCCCAGCATTTT. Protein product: CASSLGERNQPQHF.

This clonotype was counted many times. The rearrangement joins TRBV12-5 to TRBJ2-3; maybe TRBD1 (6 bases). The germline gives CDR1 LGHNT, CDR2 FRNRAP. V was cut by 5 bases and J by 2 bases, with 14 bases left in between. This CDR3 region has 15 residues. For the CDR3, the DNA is TGTGCTAGTGGTCCTAGGACAGACTCCACAGATACGCAGTATTTT. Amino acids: CASGPRTDSTDTQYF. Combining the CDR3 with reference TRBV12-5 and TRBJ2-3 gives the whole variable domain DARVTQTPRHKVTEMGQEVTMRCQPILGHNTVFWYRQTMMQGLELLAYFRNRAPLDDSGMPKDRFSAEMPDATLATLKIQPSEPRDSAVYFCASGPRTDSTDTQYFGPGTRLTVL.

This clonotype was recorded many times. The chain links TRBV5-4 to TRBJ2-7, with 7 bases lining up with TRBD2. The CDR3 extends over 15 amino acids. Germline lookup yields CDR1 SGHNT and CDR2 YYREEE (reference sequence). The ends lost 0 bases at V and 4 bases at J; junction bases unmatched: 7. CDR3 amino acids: CASSLDGRGPYEQYF. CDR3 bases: TGTGCCAGCAGCTTGGATGGGAGGGGCCCATACGAGCAGTACTTC.

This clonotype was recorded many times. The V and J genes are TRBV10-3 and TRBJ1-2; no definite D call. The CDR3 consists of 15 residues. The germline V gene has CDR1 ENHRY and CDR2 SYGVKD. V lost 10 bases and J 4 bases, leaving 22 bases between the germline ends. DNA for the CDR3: TGTGCCAGCGAGCTCACGGGTGAACGGCGCTATGGCTACACCTTC. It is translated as CASELTGERRYGYTF.

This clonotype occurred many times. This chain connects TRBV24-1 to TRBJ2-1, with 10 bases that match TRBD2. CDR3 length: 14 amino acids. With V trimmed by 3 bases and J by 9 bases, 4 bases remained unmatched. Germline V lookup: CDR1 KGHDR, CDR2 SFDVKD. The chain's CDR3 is CATSDQSGRGEQFF. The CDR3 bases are TGTGCCACCAGTGATCAAAGCGGGAGGGGTGAGCAGTTCTTC.

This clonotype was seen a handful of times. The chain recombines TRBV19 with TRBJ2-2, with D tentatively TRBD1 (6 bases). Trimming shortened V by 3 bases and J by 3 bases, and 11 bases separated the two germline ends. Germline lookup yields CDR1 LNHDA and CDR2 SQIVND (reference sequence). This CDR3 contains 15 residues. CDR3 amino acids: CASSIRGGDTGELFF. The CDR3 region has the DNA TGTGCCAGTAGTATCCGAGGGGGAGACACCGGGGAGCTGTTTTTT. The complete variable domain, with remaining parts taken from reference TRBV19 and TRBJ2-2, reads DGGITQSPKYLFRKEGQNVTLSCEQNLNHDAMYWYRQDPGQGLRLIYYSQIVNDFQKGDIAEGYSVSREKKESFPLTVTSAQKNPTAFYLCASSIRGGDTGELFFGEGSRLTVL.